This is a list of T cell receptor beta chains from one sample in a study of blood T cell repertoires in COVID-19. The assay was immunoSEQ multiplex PCR, and TCRdb's table has in-frame clones only and misses some. The sample lists hundreds of thousands of clones; around 90% were seen once. The specimen was peripheral blood. Receptor source: a man older than 75 with acute or convalescent COVID-19. The CDR3 runs from the conserved cysteine through the conserved F or W. Fields, in order: CDR3 length, V gene, J gene, D gene, CDR3 protein. The D gene is left open where the match is weak.

>14|TRBV27|TRBJ2-2|TRBD1
CASRWTGGVGELFF
>15|TRBV5-1|TRBJ1-4|TRBD1
CASSSGQATNEKLFF
>19|TRBV7-6|TRBJ2-7|-
CASSFLLVMGEVSPYEQYF
>13|TRBV29-1|TRBJ1-3|-
CSVDSGAGNTIYF
>12|TRBV6-4|TRBJ2-2|-
CAAGRGTGELFF
>15|TRBV9|TRBJ2-4|-
CASSVAGLAKNIQYF
>15|TRBV4-2|TRBJ1-1|-
CASSQDSGGDTEAFF
>15|TRBV7-6|TRBJ2-1|TRBD1
CASSQGAGSYNEQFF
>15|TRBV5-1|TRBJ2-1|TRBD2
CASSLNGGVVNEQFF
>16|TRBV5-1|TRBJ1-1|TRBD1
CASSLRTGLMNTEAFF
>14|TRBV7-2|TRBJ2-3|-
CASSLARGTDTQYF
>14|TRBV27|TRBJ1-2|-
CASSSWDFSYGYTF
>15|TRBV10-1|TRBJ2-3|TRBD2
CASSEGGGNTDTQYF
>15|TRBV7-9|TRBJ2-4|-
CASSSLAPAENIQYF
>15|TRBV5-1|TRBJ2-1|TRBD2
CASSLSSGVDNEQFF
>13|TRBV7-6|TRBJ1-1|TRBD1
CASSRDRGREAFF
>19|TRBV6-2/TRBV6-3|TRBJ1-1|TRBD1
CASSSYPGGTGGVGTEAFF
>15|TRBV5-5|TRBJ1-4|TRBD1
CASSISGTGSEKLFF
>20|TRBV6-6|TRBJ1-4|TRBD1
CASRRYTGGQSKLTNEKLFF
>11|TRBV7-2|TRBJ2-7|-
CASGQGYEQYF
>15|TRBV7-2|TRBJ1-6|TRBD1
CASSSTGQGNSPLHF
>13|TRBV28|TRBJ2-1|-
CASSKGGDNEQFF
>14|TRBV7-2|TRBJ2-7|TRBD1
CASSEGTGAYEQYF
>13|TRBV6-5|TRBJ1-3|-
CASRQGVRNTIYF
>15|TRBV6-1|TRBJ2-7|-
CASSDTGQPTYEQYF
>16|TRBV7-9|TRBJ2-1|TRBD1
CASSTPGTGLNNEQFF
>13|TRBV18|TRBJ2-7|-
CASSPAHTYEQYF
>15|TRBV5-5|TRBJ2-5|TRBD1
CASRLSGQGLETQYF
>20|TRBV24-1|TRBJ2-5|TRBD1
CATSEAGGLRDRGVGETQYF
>16|TRBV5-1|TRBJ2-2|TRBD2
CASSLASGFNTGELFF
>15|TRBV28|TRBJ2-1|TRBD1
CASSLTLTGGREQFF
>15|TRBV9|TRBJ2-5|TRBD1
CASSVRDRDQETQYF
>15|TRBV2|TRBJ1-3|TRBD1
CASTRDSSSGNTIYF
>16|TRBV3-1/TRBV3-2|TRBJ2-1|-
CASSRTVRNQYNEQFF
>16|TRBV7-8|TRBJ2-2|-
CASSGGLIFSSGELFF
>16|TRBV7-3|TRBJ2-1|-
CASSKEGGSSYNEQFF
>15|TRBV4-3|TRBJ2-2|-
CASSLRESPTGELFF
>15|TRBV3-1/TRBV3-2|TRBJ1-2|-
CASSQAWLTNYGYTF
>16|TRBV28|TRBJ1-2|-
CASSLRTESGLDGYTF
>15|TRBV25-1|TRBJ1-2|TRBD1
CASSEWGQGAGGYTF
>13|TRBV3-1/TRBV3-2|TRBJ2-5|-
CASSPLGFETQYF
>15|TRBV9|TRBJ1-4|-
CASSVGGLANEKLFF
>13|TRBV5-1|TRBJ1-5|-
CASSLGADQPQHF